Below, 9 T cell receptor beta chains from the same sample are listed, as sequenced in a study of blood T cells in healthy people across ages. The use of a sample-barcoded 5' primer and a J-beta primer mix characterized a second PCR of about 6 to 11 cycles. TCRdb ran MiXCR on the 5' RACE reads and lists one entry per CDR3 protein. The sample shows hundreds of thousands of distinct CDR3 sequences, 21% of them seen only once. The sample taken for sequencing was blood. These receptors all stem from a man between 70 and 80 years old in good health.

The chain employs TRBV5-6 and TRBJ2-7, with D possibly being TRBD1 or TRBD2 (6 bases each). Per germline, CDR1 SGHDT and CDR2 YYEEEE. CDR3 length: 15 amino acids. V lost 4 bases, J lost 0 bases, and 14 bases lay in between. The CDR3 spells CASSGGTKSSYEQYF. The CDR3 DNA is TGTGCCAGCAGCGGAGGGACAAAGAGCTCCTACGAGCAGTACTTC.

V and J are TRBV7-2 and TRBJ2-1; no definite D call. Trimming cost V 1 base and J 10 bases, with 5 bases left between them. Germline CDR1 SGHTA, CDR2 FQGNSA. The CDR3 covers 11 residues. CDR3 region: CASSLVVEQFF. The CDR3 nucleotides read TGTGCCAGCAGCTTAGTTGTAGAGCAGTTCTTC.

This clonotype appeared a few times. A much larger clone lies one base from this, so it may be a read error. V gene TRBV7-3 combines with J gene TRBJ2-1; tentatively, D is TRBD1 (6 bases). V lost 5 bases and J lost 0, with 11 bases in between. CDR3 length: 15 residues. CDR1 SGHTA and CDR2 FQGTGA come from the germline V gene. CDR3 protein: CASSPDSSSYNEQFF. The CDR3 coding sequence is TGTGCCAGCAGCCCGGACAGTAGCTCCTACAATGAGCAGTTCTTC.

Notes on this clonotype: No conserved phenylalanine or tryptophan ends this CDR3, so it is likely a read error. CDR3 DNA: TGTGCCAGCAGCCGGACTAGGGGGAACGAGCAGTACCTC. Its translation: CASSRTRGNEQYL. The V and J genes are TRBV14 and TRBJ2-5; a possible D gene is TRBD2 (7 bases). The J call is uncertain, as TRBJ2-7 better fits the DNA end. This CDR3 has 13 amino acids. Per the germline V gene, CDR1 is SGHDN and CDR2 is FVKESK.

The J gene is TRBJ1-2, the V gene TRBV9; maybe TRBD1 (5 bases). V was clipped by 3 bases and J by 3 bases, with 12 bases between them. The CDR3 contains 14 residues. In germline, CDR1 is SGDLS, CDR2 YYNGEE. CDR3 DNA: TGTGCCAGCAGCGAGGGAGGGGAAGACTATGGCTACACCTTC. As protein: CASSEGGEDYGYTF. The whole variable domain, filled in from reference TRBV9 and TRBJ1-2, reads DSGVTQTPKHLITATGQRVTLRCSPRSGDLSVYWYQQSLDQGLQFLIQYYNGEERAKGNILERFSAQQFPDLHSELNLSSLELGDSALYFCASSEGGEDYGYTFGSGTRLTVV.

The genes are TRBV20-1 and TRBJ2-3; 8 positions match TRBD2. Trimming removed 0 bases from V and 2 bases from J; junction bases left unmatched: 4. This CDR3 has 15 amino acids. Looked up from germline, CDR1 is DFQATT and CDR2 is SNEGSKA (reference sequence). Written as DNA, the CDR3 is TGCAGTGCTAGAGAACATAGCGGGGTCACAGATACGCAGTATTTT. Its translation: CSAREHSGVTDTQYF.

This clonotype turned up a few times. The rearrangement joins TRBV5-1 to TRBJ1-4; TRBD1 matches at 10 bases. CDR3 length: 14 amino acids. V lost 4 bases to trimming and J lost 7 bases; unmatched junction nucleotides: 4. Germline loops: CDR1 SGHRS, CDR2 YFSETQ. The CDR3 here is CASSTGQGVEKLFF. CDR3 nucleotides: TGCGCCAGCAGCACCGGACAGGGGGTTGAAAAACTGTTTTTT.

With regard to this clonotype: The CDR3 ends on some other residue instead of the conserved phenylalanine or tryptophan, so this is likely a read error. The chain uses TRBV12-3 or TRBV12-4 and TRBJ2-3; D may match TRBD1 or TRBD2 (5 bases each). The CDR3 spans 15 residues. CDR3 bases: TGTGCCAGCAGTTTTGGCAGAGGGACCACAGATGCGCAGTATTCC. Protein sequence: CASSFGRGTTDAQYS.

This clonotype was detected only a few times. The chain couples TRBV10-3 to TRBJ2-1, with TRBD2 matching 9 bases. Trimming removed 0 bases from V and 5 bases from J; junction bases left unmatched: 11. This CDR3 has 18 amino acids. The germline V gene has CDR1 ENHRY and CDR2 SYGVKD. CDR3 DNA sequence: TGTGCCATCAGTGAGTCCGCGGGGGGACTAGCAGGGAACAATGAGCAGTTCTTC. Its translation is CAISESAGGLAGNNEQFF.